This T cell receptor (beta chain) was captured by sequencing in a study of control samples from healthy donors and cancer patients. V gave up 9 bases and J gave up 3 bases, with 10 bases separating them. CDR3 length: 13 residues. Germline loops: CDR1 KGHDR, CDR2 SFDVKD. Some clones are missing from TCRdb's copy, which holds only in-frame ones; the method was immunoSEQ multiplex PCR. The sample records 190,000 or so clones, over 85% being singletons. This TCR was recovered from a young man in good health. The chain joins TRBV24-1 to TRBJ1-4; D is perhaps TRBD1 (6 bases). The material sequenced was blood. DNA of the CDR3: TGTGCCACCCGGGGGGCGGCTAATGAAAAACTGTTTTTT. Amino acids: CATRGAANEKLFF.